At least ten counts were recorded for the clone carrying this TCR beta chain. What it binds is not known. The CDR3 is 15 amino acids. Germline CDR1 reads MDHEN; CDR2 reads SYDVKM. Between the trimmed V and J ends, which lost 6 bases and 4 bases, there was a span of 17 bases. Ligated cDNA underwent four rounds of PCR with nested alpha and beta constant region primers and SP2. TCRdb reanalysed the 5' RACE reads using MiXCR and keeps one entry per CDR3 protein. The data show around 56,000 distinct CDR3 sequences, about 8.3% seen once. The library had UMIs added by 3' ligation of an oligonucleotide to TCR cDNA. Whole-blood samples were less than 3 ml of peripheral blood from healthy adult volunteers. The sample is drawn from a study of naive and memory T cell subsets. Study observations and caveats: Potentially, T cell activation and differentiation skew this RNA-based measurement.

The gene calls are TRBV28 and TRBJ2-3; D is unresolved. This TCR was sampled from a female donor in good health. CDR3 coding DNA: TGTGCCAGCAGCCAGCCGAGACGGCGATCAGATACGCAGTATTTT. Translated, it gives CASSQPRRRSDTQYF.